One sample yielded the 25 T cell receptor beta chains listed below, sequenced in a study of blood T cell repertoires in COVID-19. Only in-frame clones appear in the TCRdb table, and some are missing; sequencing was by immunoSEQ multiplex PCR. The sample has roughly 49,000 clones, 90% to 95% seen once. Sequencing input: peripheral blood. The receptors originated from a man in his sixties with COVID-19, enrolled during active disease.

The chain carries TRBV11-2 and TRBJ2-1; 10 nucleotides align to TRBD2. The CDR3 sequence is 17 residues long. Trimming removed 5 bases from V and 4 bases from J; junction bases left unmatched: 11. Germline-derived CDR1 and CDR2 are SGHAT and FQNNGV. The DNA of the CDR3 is TGTGCCAGCAGCCTTGGGAGTGGACTAGCGGAGTACAATGAGCAGTTCTTC. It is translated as CASSLGSGLAEYNEQFF.

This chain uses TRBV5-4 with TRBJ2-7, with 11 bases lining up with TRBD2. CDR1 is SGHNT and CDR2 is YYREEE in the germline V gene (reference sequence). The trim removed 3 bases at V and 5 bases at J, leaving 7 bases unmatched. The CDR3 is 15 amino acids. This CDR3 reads CASSSPTSGKDEQYF. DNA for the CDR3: TGTGCCAGCAGCTCGCCGACTAGCGGGAAGGACGAGCAGTACTTC.

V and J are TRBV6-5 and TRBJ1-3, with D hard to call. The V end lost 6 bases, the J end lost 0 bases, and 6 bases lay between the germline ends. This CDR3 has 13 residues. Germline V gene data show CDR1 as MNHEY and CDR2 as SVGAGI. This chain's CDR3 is CASRASSGNTIYF. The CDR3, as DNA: TGTGCCAGCAGAGCGAGCTCTGGAAACACCATATATTTT.

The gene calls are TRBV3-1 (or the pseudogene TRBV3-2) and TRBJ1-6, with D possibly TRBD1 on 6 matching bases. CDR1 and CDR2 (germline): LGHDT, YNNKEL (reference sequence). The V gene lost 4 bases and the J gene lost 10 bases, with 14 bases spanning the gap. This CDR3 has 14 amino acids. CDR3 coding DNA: TGTGCCAGCAGCCTCCGGGACAACGAATCACCCCTCCACTTT. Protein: CASSLRDNESPLHF.

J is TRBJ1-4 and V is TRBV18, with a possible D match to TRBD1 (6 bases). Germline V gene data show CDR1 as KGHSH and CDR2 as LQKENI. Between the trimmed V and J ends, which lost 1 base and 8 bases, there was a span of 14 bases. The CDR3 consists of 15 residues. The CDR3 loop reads CASSPQFLGQEKLFF. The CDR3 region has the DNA TGTGCCAGCTCACCACAATTCCTCGGACAGGAAAAACTGTTTTTT.

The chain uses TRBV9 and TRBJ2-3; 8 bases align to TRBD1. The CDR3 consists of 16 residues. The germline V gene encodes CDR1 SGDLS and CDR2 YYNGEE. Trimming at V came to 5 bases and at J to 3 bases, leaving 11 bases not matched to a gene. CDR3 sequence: CASRDIRGHGTDTQYF. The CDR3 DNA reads TGTGCCAGCAGGGACATCAGGGGGCATGGGACAGATACGCAGTATTTT.

CDR3 protein: CASSLGLVPSEQFF. The CDR3 DNA is TGTGCCAGCAGCTTAGGACTAGTGCCTAGTGAGCAGTTCTTC. The chain couples TRBV7-9 to TRBJ2-1; a weak D match, TRBD2 (6 bases). Looked up from germline, CDR1 is SEHNR and CDR2 is FQNEAQ (reference sequence). Deletions cut 1 base from V and 9 bases from J, with 13 bases between. The CDR3 is 14 residues long.

In DNA form, the CDR3 reads TGTGCCAGCAGCCAACTGGAGGGGCTAAGGGGTGGCTACACCTTC. It encodes CASSQLEGLRGGYTF. This sequence joins TRBV3-1 (or the pseudogene TRBV3-2) and TRBJ1-2, with TRBD1 as a possible D gene (5 bases). Germline-derived CDR1 and CDR2 are LGHDT and YNNKEL (reference sequence). CDR3 length: 15 amino acids. V shed 2 bases and J shed 7 bases, with 17 bases lying between them.

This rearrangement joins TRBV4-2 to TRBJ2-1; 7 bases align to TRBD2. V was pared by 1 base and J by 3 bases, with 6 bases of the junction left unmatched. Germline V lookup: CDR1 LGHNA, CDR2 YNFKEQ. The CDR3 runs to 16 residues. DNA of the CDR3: TGTGCCAGCAGCCAAGTTAAGGCTAGCGGCTACAATGAGCAGTTCTTC. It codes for CASSQVKASGYNEQFF.

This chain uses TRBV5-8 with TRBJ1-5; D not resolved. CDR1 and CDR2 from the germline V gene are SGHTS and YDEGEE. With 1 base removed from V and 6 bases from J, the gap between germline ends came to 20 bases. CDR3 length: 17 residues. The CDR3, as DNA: TGTGCCAGCAGCTTGAGTATGGCGCCATTATCAGGTCAGCCCCAGCATTTT. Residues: CASSLSMAPLSGQPQHF.

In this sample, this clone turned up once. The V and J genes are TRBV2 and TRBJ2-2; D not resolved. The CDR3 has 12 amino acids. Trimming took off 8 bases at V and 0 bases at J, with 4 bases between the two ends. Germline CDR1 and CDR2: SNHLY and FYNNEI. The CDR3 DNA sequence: TGTGCCAGCCTCCCGAACACCGGGGAGCTGTTTTTT. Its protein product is CASLPNTGELFF.

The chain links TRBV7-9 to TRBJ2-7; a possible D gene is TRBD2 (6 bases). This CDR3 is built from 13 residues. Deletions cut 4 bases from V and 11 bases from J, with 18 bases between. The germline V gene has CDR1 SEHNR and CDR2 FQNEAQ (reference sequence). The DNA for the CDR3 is TGTGCCAGCAGCTCGTCGGCCGGGACTCCAAAGTACTTC. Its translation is CASSSSAGTPKYF.

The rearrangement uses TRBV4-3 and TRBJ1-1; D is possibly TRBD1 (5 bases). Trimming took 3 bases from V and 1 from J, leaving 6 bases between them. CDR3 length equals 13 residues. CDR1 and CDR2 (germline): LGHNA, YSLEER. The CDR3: CASSQTENTEAFF. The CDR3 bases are TGCGCCAGCAGCCAGACAGAGAACACTGAAGCTTTCTTT.

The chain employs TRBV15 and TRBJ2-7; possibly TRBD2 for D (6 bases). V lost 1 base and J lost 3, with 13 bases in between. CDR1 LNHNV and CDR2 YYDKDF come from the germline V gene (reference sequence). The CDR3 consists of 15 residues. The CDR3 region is CATSRVGLASYEQYF. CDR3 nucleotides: TGTGCCACCAGCAGAGTGGGCCTAGCGAGCTACGAGCAGTACTTC.

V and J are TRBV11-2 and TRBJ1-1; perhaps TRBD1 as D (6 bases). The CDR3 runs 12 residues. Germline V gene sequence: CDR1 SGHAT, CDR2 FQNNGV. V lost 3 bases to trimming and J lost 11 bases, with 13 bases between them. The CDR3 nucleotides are TGTGCCAGCAGCTTTCCGGTCCAGGGGGCTTTCTTT. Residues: CASSFPVQGAFF.

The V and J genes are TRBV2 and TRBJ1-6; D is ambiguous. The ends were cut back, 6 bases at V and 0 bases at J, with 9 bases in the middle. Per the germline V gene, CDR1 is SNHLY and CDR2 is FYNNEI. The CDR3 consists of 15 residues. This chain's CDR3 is CASRIIPSYNSPLHF. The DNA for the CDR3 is TGTGCCAGCAGAATTATTCCCTCCTATAATTCACCCCTCCACTTT. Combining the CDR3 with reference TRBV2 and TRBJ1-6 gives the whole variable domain EPEVTQTPSHQVTQMGQEVILRCVPISNHLYFYWYRQILGQKVEFLVSFYNNEISEKSEIFDDQFSVERPDGSNFTLKIRSTKLEDSAMYFCASRIIPSYNSPLHFGNGTRLTVT.

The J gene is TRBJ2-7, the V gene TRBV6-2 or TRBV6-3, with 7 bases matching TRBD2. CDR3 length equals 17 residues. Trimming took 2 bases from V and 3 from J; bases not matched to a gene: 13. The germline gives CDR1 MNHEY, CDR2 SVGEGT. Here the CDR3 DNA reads TGTGCCAGCAGTTACCCACTTGGAGTCGGGACTAACTACGAGCAGTACTTC. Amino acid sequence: CASSYPLGVGTNYEQYF.

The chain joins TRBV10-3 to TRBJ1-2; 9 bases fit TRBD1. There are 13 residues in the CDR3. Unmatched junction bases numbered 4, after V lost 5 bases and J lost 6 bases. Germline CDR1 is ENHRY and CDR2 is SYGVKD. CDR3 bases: TGTGCCATCAGTCCGGGACAGGGAGATGGCTACACCTTC. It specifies CAISPGQGDGYTF.

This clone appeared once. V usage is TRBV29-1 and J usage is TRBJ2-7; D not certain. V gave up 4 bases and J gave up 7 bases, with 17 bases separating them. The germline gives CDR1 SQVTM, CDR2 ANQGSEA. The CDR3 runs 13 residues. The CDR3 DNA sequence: TGCAGCGTTGTTCGACCCCCCGAGGAGGAGCAGTACTTC. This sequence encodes CSVVRPPEEEQYF.

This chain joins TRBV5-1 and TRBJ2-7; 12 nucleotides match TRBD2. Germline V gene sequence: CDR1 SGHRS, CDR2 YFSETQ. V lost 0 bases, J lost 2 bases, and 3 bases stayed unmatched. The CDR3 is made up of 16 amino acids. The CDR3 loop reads CASSLGSSGGAYEQYF. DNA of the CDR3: TGCGCCAGCAGCTTGGGATCTAGCGGGGGGGCCTACGAGCAGTACTTC.

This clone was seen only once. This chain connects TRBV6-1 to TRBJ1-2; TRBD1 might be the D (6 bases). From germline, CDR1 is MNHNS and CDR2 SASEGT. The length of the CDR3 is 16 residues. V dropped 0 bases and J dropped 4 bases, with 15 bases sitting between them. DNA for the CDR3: TGTGCCAGCAGTGAAGCCTGGGGACATCCCGGCTATGGCTACACCTTC. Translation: CASSEAWGHPGYGYTF.

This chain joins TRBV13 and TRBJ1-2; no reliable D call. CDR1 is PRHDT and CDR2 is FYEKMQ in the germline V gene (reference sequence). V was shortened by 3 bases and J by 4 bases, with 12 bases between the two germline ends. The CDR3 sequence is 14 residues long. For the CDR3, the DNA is TGTGCCAGCAGCTTGAGGGATCCCCTCTATGGCTACACCTTC. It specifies CASSLRDPLYGYTF.

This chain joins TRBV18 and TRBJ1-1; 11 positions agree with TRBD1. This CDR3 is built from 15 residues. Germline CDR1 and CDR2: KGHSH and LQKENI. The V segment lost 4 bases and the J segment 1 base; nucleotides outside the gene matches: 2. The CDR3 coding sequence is TGTGCCAGCTCACTCGGGACAGGGGGGAACACTGAAGCTTTCTTT. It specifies CASSLGTGGNTEAFF.

The CDR3 reads CASSETRGTRADTQYF. The CDR3 region has the DNA TGTGCCAGCAGTGAAACGAGAGGGACTAGAGCAGATACGCAGTATTTT. The chain carries TRBV6-1 and TRBJ2-3, with 8 bases fitting TRBD2. The CDR3 runs to 16 residues. V lost 2 bases, J lost 4 bases, and 8 bases stayed unmatched. Germline CDR1 and CDR2: MNHNS and SASEGT.

CDR3 nucleotide sequence: TGTGCCAGCAGCCGAACAGGGGGTCAGCCCCAGCATTTT. This translates into CASSRTGGQPQHF. V gene TRBV7-8 combines with J gene TRBJ1-5; TRBD1 agrees at 8 bases. This CDR3 is 13 amino acids long. V shed 5 bases and J 6 bases; nucleotides not matched to a gene: 3. CDR1 and CDR2 from the germline V gene are SGHVS and FQNEAQ.